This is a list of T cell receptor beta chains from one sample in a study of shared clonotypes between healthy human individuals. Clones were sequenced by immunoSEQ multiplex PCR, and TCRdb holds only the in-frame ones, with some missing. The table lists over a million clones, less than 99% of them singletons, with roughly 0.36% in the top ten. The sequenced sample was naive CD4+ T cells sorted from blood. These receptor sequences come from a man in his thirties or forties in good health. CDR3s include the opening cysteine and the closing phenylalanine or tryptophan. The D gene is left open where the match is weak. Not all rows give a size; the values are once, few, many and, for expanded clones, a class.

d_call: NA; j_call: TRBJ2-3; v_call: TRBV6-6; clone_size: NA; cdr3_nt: TGTGCCAGCAGTTTAGGACTGAGCACAGATACGCAGTATTTT; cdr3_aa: CASSLGLSTDTQYF
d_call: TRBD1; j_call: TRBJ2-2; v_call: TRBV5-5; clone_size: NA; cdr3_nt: TGTGCCAGCAGCTTGACAGGGGGATGGACCGGGGAGCTGTTTTTT; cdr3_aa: CASSLTGGWTGELFF
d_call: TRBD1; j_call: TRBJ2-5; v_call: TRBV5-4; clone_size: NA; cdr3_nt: TGTGCCAGCAGCTTACGGGACAGGGGGCCAGAGACCCAGTACTTC; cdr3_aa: CASSLRDRGPETQYF
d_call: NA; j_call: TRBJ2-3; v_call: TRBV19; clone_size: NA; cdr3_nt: TGTGCCAGTAGCAACCCGAGCACAGATACGCAGTATTTT; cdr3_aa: CASSNPSTDTQYF
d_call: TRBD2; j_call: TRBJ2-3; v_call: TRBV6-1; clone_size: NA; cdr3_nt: TGTGCCAGCAGTGCACTAGCGGGGCCAAGCACAGATACGCAGTATTTT; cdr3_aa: CASSALAGPSTDTQYF
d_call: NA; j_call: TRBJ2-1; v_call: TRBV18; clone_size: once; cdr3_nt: TGTGCCAGCTCACCACCAGGCAGGGCAACCTACAATGAGCAGTTCTTC; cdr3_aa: CASSPPGRATYNEQFF
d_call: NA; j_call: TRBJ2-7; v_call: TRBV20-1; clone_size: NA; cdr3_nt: TGCAGTGCAAGACCAAGCTACGAGCAGTACTTC; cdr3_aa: CSARPSYEQYF
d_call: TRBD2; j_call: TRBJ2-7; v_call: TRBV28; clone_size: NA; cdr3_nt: TGTGCCAGCCTGGGAGCGGGAGTATACGAGCAGAACTTC; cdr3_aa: CASLGAGVYEQNF
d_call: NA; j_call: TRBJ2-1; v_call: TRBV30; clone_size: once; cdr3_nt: TGTGCCTGGAGTTTACTAGAGGCCAATGAGCAGTTCTTC; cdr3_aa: CAWSLLEANEQFF
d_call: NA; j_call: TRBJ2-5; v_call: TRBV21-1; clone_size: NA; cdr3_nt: TGTGCCAGCAGCAGAGAGGGACAGCACCAAGAGACCCAGTACTTC; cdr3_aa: CASSREGQHQETQYF
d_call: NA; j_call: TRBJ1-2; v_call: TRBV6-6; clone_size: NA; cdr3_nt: TGTGCCAGCAGTTACTCGCAGGTTATCGACTATGGCTACACCTTC; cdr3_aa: CASSYSQVIDYGYTF
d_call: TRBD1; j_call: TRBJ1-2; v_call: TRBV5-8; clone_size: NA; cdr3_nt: TGTGCCAGCAGCTTGGTCAGGGGGCGGTATGGCTACACCTTC; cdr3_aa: CASSLVRGRYGYTF
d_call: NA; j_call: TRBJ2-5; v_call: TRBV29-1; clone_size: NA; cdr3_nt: TGCAGCGTTGTGTACAGCCAAGAGACCCAGTACTTC; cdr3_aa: CSVVYSQETQYF
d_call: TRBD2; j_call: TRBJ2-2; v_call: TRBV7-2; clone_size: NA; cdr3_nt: TGTGCCAGCAGCTTAGGGGCTCGAGCGGGAGGTACCGGGGAGCTGTTTTTT; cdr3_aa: CASSLGARAGGTGELFF
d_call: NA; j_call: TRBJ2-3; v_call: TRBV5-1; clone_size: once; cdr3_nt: TGCGCCAGCAGCTTGTCGGGAGTCAGCACAGATACGCAGTATTTT; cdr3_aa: CASSLSGVSTDTQYF
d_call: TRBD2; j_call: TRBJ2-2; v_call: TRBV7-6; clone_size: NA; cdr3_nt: TGTGCCAGCAGCTTCATAGCGGGAGACACCGGGGAGCTGTTTTTT; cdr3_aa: CASSFIAGDTGELFF
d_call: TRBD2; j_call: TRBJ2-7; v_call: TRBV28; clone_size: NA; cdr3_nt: TGTGCCAGCAGTTCTCCGGGACTAGCGGCTCAGTACTTC; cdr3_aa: CASSSPGLAAQYF
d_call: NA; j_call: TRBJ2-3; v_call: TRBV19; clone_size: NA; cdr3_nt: TGTGCCAGTAGTATTCCTTTGGCAGTCACAGATACGCAGTATTTT; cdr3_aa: CASSIPLAVTDTQYF
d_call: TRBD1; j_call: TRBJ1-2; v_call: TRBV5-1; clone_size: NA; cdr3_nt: TGCGCCAGCAGCTTGGGCTTCTTAGGGGGCGGTGGCTACACCTTC; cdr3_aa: CASSLGFLGGGGYTF
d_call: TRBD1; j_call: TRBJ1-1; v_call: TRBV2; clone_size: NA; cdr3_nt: TGTGCCAGCAGGAGACAGGGGGCGACCATTGGAGCTTTCTTT; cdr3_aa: CASRRQGATIGAFF
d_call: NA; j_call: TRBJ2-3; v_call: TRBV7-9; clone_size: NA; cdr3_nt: TGTGCCAGCAGCTATAGCCAGGAAACAGATACGCAGTATTTT; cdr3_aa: CASSYSQETDTQYF
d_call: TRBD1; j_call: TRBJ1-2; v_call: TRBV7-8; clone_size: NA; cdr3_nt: TGTGCCAGCAGCGTGGACAGGTCCTATGGCTACACCTTC; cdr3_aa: CASSVDRSYGYTF
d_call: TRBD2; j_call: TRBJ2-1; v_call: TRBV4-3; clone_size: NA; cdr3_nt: TGCGCCAGCAGCCAAGCCCTAGCGGGAGTGAGTTATGAGCAGTTCTTC; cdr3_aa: CASSQALAGVSYEQFF
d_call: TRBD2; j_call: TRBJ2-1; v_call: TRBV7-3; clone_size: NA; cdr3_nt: TGTGCCAGCAGCTTATTGGCGGGAGTATACAATGAGCAGTTCTTC; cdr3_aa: CASSLLAGVYNEQFF
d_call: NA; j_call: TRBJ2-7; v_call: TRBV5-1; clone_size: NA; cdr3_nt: TGCGCCAGCAGCTTGGGTGCAAGGCACGGAGAGTGGCAGTACTTC; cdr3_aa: CASSLGARHGEWQYF
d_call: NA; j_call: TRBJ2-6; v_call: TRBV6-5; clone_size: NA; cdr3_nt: TGTGCCAGCAGTACCCGCCGCTCTGGGGCCAACGTCCTGACTTTC; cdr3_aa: CASSTRRSGANVLTF
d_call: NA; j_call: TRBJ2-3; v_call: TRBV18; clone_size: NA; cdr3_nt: TGTGCCAGCTCACCAATGGACGGCAGAAATACGCAGTATTTT; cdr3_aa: CASSPMDGRNTQYF